Shown below are 26 T cell receptor beta chains from a single sample sequenced in a study of blood T cell repertoires in COVID-19 (dated by TCRdb to about 2020). The library was prepared using the immunoSEQ multiplex PCR assay. Sourced from immuneACCESS, this table was stored by TCRdb with only in-frame sequences that have V and J called. A share of the clones is absent; for the studies checked, an unresolved V gene accounts for under half, and the remainder has no known explanation. The sample includes tens of thousands of clones, with approximately 80% observed a single time. The ten most abundant clones make up under 7% of the sample. The sample taken for sequencing was peripheral blood. These receptor sequences come from a man in his fifties with active COVID-19.

V is TRBV5-1 and J is TRBJ2-7; 9 bases agree with TRBD1. The CDR3 has 14 residues. Trimming cost V 4 bases and J 3 bases; bases outside gene matches: 5. The germline gives CDR1 SGHRS, CDR2 YFSETQ. CDR3 DNA: TGCGCCAGCAGCGCGGGACAGGGTTTCTACGAGCAGTACTTC. This translates into CASSAGQGFYEQYF. Full variable domain (missing parts from reference TRBV5-1 and TRBJ2-7): KAGVTQTPRYLIKTRGQQVTLSCSPISGHRSVSWYQQTPGQGLQFLFEYFSETQRNKGNFPGRFSGRQFSNSRSEMNVSTLELGDSALYLCASSAGQGFYEQYFGPGTRLTVT.

The V call is TRBV3-1 (or the pseudogene TRBV3-2), the J call TRBJ2-7, with D possibly being TRBD1 (5 bases). The length of the CDR3 is 16 residues. Germline CDR1 reads LGHDT; CDR2 reads YNNKEL (reference sequence). V lost 2 bases and J lost 6, with 20 bases in between. The CDR3 loop is CASSQQGKGQDGEQYF. CDR3 bases: TGTGCCAGCAGCCAACAGGGTAAGGGTCAAGACGGCGAGCAGTACTTC.

This sequence joins TRBV5-6 and TRBJ1-3; D may be TRBD1 (5 bases). Trimming stripped 0 bases from V and 5 bases from J, with 12 bases between. CDR1 and CDR2 from the germline V gene are SGHDT and YYEEEE. The CDR3 runs 15 residues. The CDR3: CASSLAQGRRNTIYF. The CDR3 nucleotides are TGTGCCAGCAGCTTGGCTCAGGGTAGAAGAAACACCATATATTTT. Looking up the rest from reference TRBV5-6 and TRBJ1-3 gives the full variable domain: DAGVTQSPTHLIKTRGQQVTLRCSPKSGHDTVSWYQQALGQGPQFIFQYYEEEERQRGNFPDRFSGHQFPNYSSELNVNALLLGDSALYLCASSLAQGRRNTIYFGEGSWLTVV.

V and J are TRBV11-3 and TRBJ2-3; a possible D gene is TRBD2 (7 bases). Germline CDR1 SGHNT, CDR2 YENEEA. The CDR3 has 16 residues. V lost 1 base and J lost 2, with 13 bases in between. The CDR3 nucleotides read TGTGCCAGCAGCTTAGTCGCGGGGGCGCTCACAGATACGCAGTATTTT. Translation: CASSLVAGALTDTQYF.

V gene TRBV9 combines with J gene TRBJ1-2; no clear D gene. Germline CDR1 reads SGDLS; CDR2 reads YYNGEE. The CDR3 contains 15 residues. The V and J ends lost 4 bases and 4 bases respectively, with 17 bases between them. Here the CDR3 DNA reads TGTGCCAGCAGCCCTAGTACGACGGCATCCTATGGCTACACCTTC. Translated: CASSPSTTASYGYTF. Full variable domain (outside the CDR3, taken from reference TRBV9 and TRBJ1-2): DSGVTQTPKHLITATGQRVTLRCSPRSGDLSVYWYQQSLDQGLQFLIQYYNGEERAKGNILERFSAQQFPDLHSELNLSSLELGDSALYFCASSPSTTASYGYTFGSGTRLTVV.

V gene TRBV7-2 combines with J gene TRBJ1-5; no firm D call. Germline assignment: CDR1 SGHTA and CDR2 FQGNSA. V shed 5 bases and J shed 7 bases, with 12 bases lying between them. The CDR3 consists of 13 residues. The chain's CDR3 is CASSQGGGQPQHF. The CDR3 nucleotides are TGTGCCAGCAGCCAAGGTGGAGGGCAGCCCCAGCATTTT.

This chain uses TRBV11-3 with TRBJ2-3; 14 bases line up with TRBD2. V was clipped by 5 bases and J by 7 bases; unmatched bases: 5. CDR3 length equals 15 residues. Germline-derived CDR1 and CDR2 are SGHNT and YENEEA. The CDR3 DNA follows: TGTGCCAGCAGCCGACTAGCGGGAGGGCAAAATACGCAGTATTTT. Residues: CASSRLAGGQNTQYF.

The genes are TRBV24-1 and TRBJ2-3; TRBD2 agrees at 14 bases. The germline gives CDR1 KGHDR, CDR2 SFDVKD. The CDR3 has 19 amino acids. Trimming took 4 bases from V and 5 from J; bases not matched to a gene: 13. The CDR3 sequence: CATSESGLAGGWFEDTQYF. CDR3 bases: TGTGCCACCAGTGAATCCGGACTAGCGGGAGGCTGGTTCGAAGATACGCAGTATTTT.

The CDR3 loop reads CASSVGVAANEKLFF. The CDR3 nucleotides are TGTGCCAGCAGCGTCGGGGTTGCCGCTAATGAAAAACTGTTTTTT. V and J are TRBV5-5 and TRBJ1-4; D unresolved. CDR3 length equals 15 residues. Germline values: CDR1 SGHKS, CDR2 YYEKEE (reference sequence). V dropped 4 bases and J dropped 3 bases, with 13 bases sitting between them.

The chain is built from TRBV6-2 or TRBV6-3 and TRBJ2-4, with D perhaps matching TRBD2 (5 bases). This CDR3 comprises 15 residues. CDR1 is MNHEY, CDR2 SVGEGT, per germline. The V end lost 5 bases, the J end lost 4 bases, and 15 bases lay between the germline ends. CDR3 sequence reads: CASSNTGAVKNIQYF. CDR3 nucleotide sequence: TGTGCCAGCAGTAACACCGGAGCGGTGAAAAACATTCAGTACTTC.

The J gene is TRBJ1-2, the V gene TRBV10-3; tentatively, D is TRBD1 (5 bases). The V end lost 3 bases, the J end lost 13 bases, and 15 bases lay between the germline ends. Germline V gene data show CDR1 as ENHRY and CDR2 as SYGVKD. The CDR3 loop spans 12 amino acids. The CDR3 is CAISDGIREGTF. The CDR3 nucleotides read TGTGCCATCAGTGACGGAATCAGGGAAGGCACCTTC.

CDR3 region: CASSLTGPGYGYTF. CDR3 sequence (DNA): TGTGCCAGCAGCTTGACAGGGCCGGGCTATGGCTACACCTTC. The chain uses TRBV3-1 (or the pseudogene TRBV3-2) and TRBJ1-2, with 7 bases lining up with TRBD1. V shed 5 bases and J 4 bases; nucleotides not matched to a gene: 7. The CDR3 extends over 14 amino acids. The germline V gene encodes CDR1 LGHDT and CDR2 YNNKEL (reference sequence).

The rearrangement uses TRBV30 and TRBJ1-3; maybe TRBD1 (5 bases). The CDR3 consists of 13 residues. Germline V lookup: CDR1 GTSNPN, CDR2 SVGIG (reference sequence). The ends were cut back, 2 bases at V and 2 bases at J, with 7 bases in the middle. The CDR3 DNA sequence: TGTGCCTGGAGTTTGGGGCCTGGAAACACCATATATTTT. Residues: CAWSLGPGNTIYF.

This clone appeared a few times. The chain uses TRBV10-3 and TRBJ2-1; tentatively, D is TRBD2 (6 bases). This CDR3 spans 18 amino acids. V was trimmed by 3 bases and J by 1 base, leaving 19 bases between them. Germline assignment: CDR1 ENHRY and CDR2 SYGVKD. The CDR3 loop reads CAISESRMTSRSYNEQFF. CDR3 bases: TGTGCCATCAGTGAAAGTCGTATGACTAGTCGGTCCTACAATGAGCAGTTCTTC.

V usage is TRBV29-1 and J usage is TRBJ2-1, with 8 bases aligning to TRBD2. CDR1 and CDR2 (germline): SQVTM, ANQGSEA. Trimming removed 7 bases from V and 3 bases from J; junction bases left unmatched: 5. CDR3 size: 13 residues. DNA of the CDR3: TGCAGCGCCCCCGGGACTAGCTACAATGAGCAGTTCTTC. This codes for CSAPGTSYNEQFF.

This clone showed up just once. The chain employs TRBV25-1 and TRBJ1-2, with D possibly TRBD1 on 5 matching bases. CDR1 is MGHDK and CDR2 is SYGVNS in the germline V gene. The V gene lost 4 bases and the J gene lost 1 base, with 10 bases spanning the gap. This CDR3 has 14 residues. CDR3: CASSVPGLNYGYTF. CDR3 bases: TGTGCCAGCAGTGTTCCGGGACTTAACTATGGCTACACCTTC.

This clone was observed once. CDR3 protein: CASSQAIGLLRSSYNSPLHF. The CDR3 DNA follows: TGCGCCAGCAGCCAAGCTATTGGACTCCTTAGAAGCTCCTATAATTCACCCCTCCACTTT. This sequence joins TRBV4-1 and TRBJ1-6; D is unclear. Trimming pared 1 base from V and 0 bases from J, leaving 19 bases between. Germline assignment: CDR1 MGHRA and CDR2 YSYEKL. The CDR3 sequence is 20 residues long.

The chain has TRBV28 and TRBJ2-7, with 11 positions matching TRBD1. The CDR3 loop spans 15 amino acids. With 5 bases clipped from V and 3 bases from J, the junction kept 6 bases outside the gene matches. Per germline, CDR1 MDHEN and CDR2 SYDVKM. The CDR3 is CASSGWTGGVYEQYF. In nucleotides, the CDR3 is TGTGCCAGCAGTGGCTGGACAGGGGGCGTCTACGAGCAGTACTTC.

J is TRBJ1-4 and V is TRBV4-1; a possible D gene is TRBD1 (5 bases). The CDR3 extends over 15 amino acids. Trimming shortened V by 4 bases and J by 5 bases, and 14 bases separated the two germline ends. Germline V gene lookup returns CDR1 MGHRA and CDR2 YSYEKL. For the CDR3, the DNA is TGCGCCAGCAGCCGCAAGTGGGGGGAGAATGAAAAACTGTTTTTT. Its protein product is CASSRKWGENEKLFF.

This clone appeared a single time. This CDR3 reads CASWGGGMDEQFF. As DNA, the CDR3 is TGTGCCAGCTGGGGGGGAGGGATGGATGAGCAGTTCTTC. The rearrangement uses TRBV2 and TRBJ2-1, with 7 bases fitting TRBD2. V was pared by 8 bases and J by 8 bases, with 9 bases of the junction left unmatched. This CDR3 is built from 13 residues. Looked up from germline, CDR1 is SNHLY and CDR2 is FYNNEI.

The chain has TRBV16 and TRBJ1-1; D gene uncertain. CDR3 size: 13 residues. From germline, CDR1 is KGHSY and CDR2 FQNENV. Trimming cost V 4 bases and J 12 bases, with 18 bases left between them. CDR3 sequence reads: CASSPSGGAGSFF. In DNA form, the CDR3 reads TGTGCCAGCAGCCCTTCCGGAGGCGCCGGTTCTTTCTTT.

J is TRBJ1-1 and V is TRBV7-2; weak D call: TRBD1 (5 bases). The germline V gene encodes CDR1 SGHTA and CDR2 FQGNSA. This CDR3 has 14 amino acids. V lost 5 bases and J 4 bases, leaving 14 bases between the germline ends. CDR3 residues: CASSAQGRTTEAFF. CDR3 nucleotide sequence: TGTGCCAGCAGCGCCCAGGGTCGAACCACTGAAGCTTTCTTT.

V is TRBV6-5 and J is TRBJ2-1; 11 bases align to TRBD2. The CDR3 loop spans 14 amino acids. Germline CDR1 and CDR2: MNHEY and SVGAGI. V lost 6 bases and J lost 6; bases outside the gene matches: 4. CDR3 nucleotides: TGTGCCAGCAGCAGACTAGCGGGACTCAATGAGCAGTTCTTC. Translated, it gives CASSRLAGLNEQFF.

The V and J genes are TRBV7-8 and TRBJ2-6, with 7 bases aligning to TRBD1. Per the germline V gene, CDR1 is SGHVS and CDR2 is FQNEAQ. The CDR3 extends over 19 amino acids. The junction had 8 bases not matched to a gene; V was cut back by 0 bases and J by 0 bases. As DNA, the CDR3 is TGTGCCAGCAGCTTAGCAAGTGGACAGGCAACCTCTGGGGCCAACGTCCTGACTTTC. Translated: CASSLASGQATSGANVLTF.

The count of this clone is one. The V call is TRBV7-9, the J call TRBJ1-2; D not certain. The CDR3 consists of 12 residues. V lost 0 bases and J 10 bases, leaving 9 bases between the germline ends. Germline lookup yields CDR1 SEHNR and CDR2 FQNEAQ (reference sequence). CDR3 coding DNA: TGTGCCAGCAGCTTAGCGTTGAGTGACTACACCTTC. Its protein is CASSLALSDYTF.

V is TRBV18 and J is TRBJ2-1; D perhaps matches TRBD2 (7 bases). The CDR3 has 15 residues. Trimming pared 1 base from V and 6 bases from J, leaving 13 bases between. Germline V gene data show CDR1 as KGHSH and CDR2 as LQKENI. CDR3 region: CASSPRGGRVNEQFF. CDR3 in DNA: TGTGCCAGCTCACCACGGGGGGGCCGTGTCAATGAGCAGTTCTTC.